This T cell receptor beta chain comes out of a study of cytomegalovirus exposure and HLA in healthy donors. Overall study findings and caveats: Associated with cytomegalovirus, according to the listing, were 150 to 200 TCR beta chains. Cytomegalovirus status was reportedly diagnosed by the classifier with high specificity and sensitivity. Rarity marked most TCR sequences, yet some public TCRs occurred in many donors.

Regarding this clone: The antigen remains undetermined.

V lost 6 bases, J lost 1 base, and 2 bases stayed unmatched. Germline V lookup: CDR1 SGHDN, CDR2 FVKESK. The CDR3 consists of 13 residues. TCRdb's copy holds only in-frame clones and misses some; the assay was immunoSEQ multiplex PCR. Here the sample spans approximately 59,000 clones, roughly 92% being singletons. The specimen sequenced was PBMCs. V gene TRBV14 combines with J gene TRBJ2-7, with TRBD2 matching 8 bases. The TCR sequence derives from a man younger than 35 in good health and CMV-seropositive. In DNA, the CDR3 is TGTGCCAGCAGAGCTAGCGGGTCCTACGAGCAGTACTTC. Protein: CASRASGSYEQYF.